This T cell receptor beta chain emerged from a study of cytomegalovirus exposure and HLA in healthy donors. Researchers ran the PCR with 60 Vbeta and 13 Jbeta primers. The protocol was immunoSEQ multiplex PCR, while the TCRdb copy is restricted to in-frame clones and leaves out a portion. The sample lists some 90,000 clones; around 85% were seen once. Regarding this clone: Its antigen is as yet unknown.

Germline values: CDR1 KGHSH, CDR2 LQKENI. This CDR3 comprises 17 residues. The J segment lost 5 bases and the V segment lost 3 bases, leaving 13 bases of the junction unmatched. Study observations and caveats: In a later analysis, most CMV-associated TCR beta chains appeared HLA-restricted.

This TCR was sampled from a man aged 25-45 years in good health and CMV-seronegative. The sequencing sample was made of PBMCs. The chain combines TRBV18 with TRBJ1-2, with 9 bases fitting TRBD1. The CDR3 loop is CASSPAGQGLVGYGYTF. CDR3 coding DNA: TGTGCCAGCTCACCGGCAGGACAGGGGTTGGTTGGATATGGCTACACCTTC.